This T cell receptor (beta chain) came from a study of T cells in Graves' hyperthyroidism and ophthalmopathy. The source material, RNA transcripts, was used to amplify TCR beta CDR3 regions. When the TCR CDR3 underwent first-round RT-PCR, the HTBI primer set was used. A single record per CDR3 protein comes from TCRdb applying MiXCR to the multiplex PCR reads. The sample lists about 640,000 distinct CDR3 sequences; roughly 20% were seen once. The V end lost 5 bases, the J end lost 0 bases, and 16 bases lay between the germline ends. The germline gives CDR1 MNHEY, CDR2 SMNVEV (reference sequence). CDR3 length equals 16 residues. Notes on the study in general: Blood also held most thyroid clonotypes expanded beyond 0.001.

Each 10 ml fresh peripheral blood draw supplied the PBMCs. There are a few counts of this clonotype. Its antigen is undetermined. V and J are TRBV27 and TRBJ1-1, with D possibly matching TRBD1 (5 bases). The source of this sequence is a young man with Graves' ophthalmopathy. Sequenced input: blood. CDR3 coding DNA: TGTGCCAGCAGTAGGTCAGGGAAAGGGATGAACACTGAAGCTTTCTTT. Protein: CASSRSGKGMNTEAFF.